The clone carrying this T cell receptor (beta chain) was counted once. The sample belongs to a study of ipilimumab plus nivolumab after autologous stem cell transplantation. Trimming took 1 base from V and 6 from J; bases not matched to a gene: 8. The CDR3 length is 16 residues. The germline CDR1 and CDR2 sequences are SGHTA and FQGNSA. Patients got ipilimumab 1 mg/kg beginning 14 to 28 days post-transplant. Through week 26, nivolumab 3 mg/kg IV was given weeks 1, 4, 7, 10, then biweekly. This table comes from immunoSEQ multiplex PCR, and its TCRdb copy is limited to in-frame clones, with some not included. The sample has over 75,000 clones, 65% to 85% seen once; the top ten hold roughly 2.2%.

The sequencing used PBMCs, collected in a trial of ipilimumab plus nivolumab as post-transplant consolidation. The origin of this receptor is a male donor with diffuse large B-cell lymphoma. The chain recombines TRBV7-2 with TRBJ2-1; TRBD2 matches 8 bases. The CDR3 coding sequence is TGTGCCAGCAGCTTAGAGGCGGGCCGGGGGGGCAATGAGCAGTTCTTC. Amino acids: CASSLEAGRGGNEQFF. The full variable domain, with the rest looked up from reference TRBV7-2 and TRBJ2-1, is GAGVSQSPSNKVTEKGKDVELRCDPISGHTALYWYRQSLGQGLEFLIYFQGNSAPDKSGLPSDRFSAERTGGSVSTLTIQRTQQEDSAVYLCASSLEAGRGGNEQFFGPGTRLTVL.